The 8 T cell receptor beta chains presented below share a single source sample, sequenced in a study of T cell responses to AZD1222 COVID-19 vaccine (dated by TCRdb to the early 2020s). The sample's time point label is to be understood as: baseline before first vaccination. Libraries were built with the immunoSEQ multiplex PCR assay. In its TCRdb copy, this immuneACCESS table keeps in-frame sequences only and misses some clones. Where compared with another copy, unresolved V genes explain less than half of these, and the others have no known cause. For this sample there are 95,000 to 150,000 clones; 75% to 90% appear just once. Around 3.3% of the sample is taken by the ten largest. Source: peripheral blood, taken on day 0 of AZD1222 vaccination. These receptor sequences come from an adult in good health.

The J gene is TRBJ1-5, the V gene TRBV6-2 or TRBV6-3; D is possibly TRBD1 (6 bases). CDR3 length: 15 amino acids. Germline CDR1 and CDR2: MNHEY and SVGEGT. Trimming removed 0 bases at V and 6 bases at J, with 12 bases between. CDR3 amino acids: CASSYSGRGAQPQHF. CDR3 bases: TGTGCCAGCAGTTACTCCGGAAGGGGGGCTCAGCCCCAGCATTTT.

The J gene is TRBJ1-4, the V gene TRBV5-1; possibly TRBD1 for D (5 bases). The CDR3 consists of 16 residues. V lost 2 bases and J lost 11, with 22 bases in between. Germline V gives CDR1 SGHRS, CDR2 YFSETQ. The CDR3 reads CASSFVGGTSWEKLFF. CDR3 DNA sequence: TGCGCCAGCAGCTTTGTGGGGGGGACGTCTTGGGAGAAACTGTTTTTT.

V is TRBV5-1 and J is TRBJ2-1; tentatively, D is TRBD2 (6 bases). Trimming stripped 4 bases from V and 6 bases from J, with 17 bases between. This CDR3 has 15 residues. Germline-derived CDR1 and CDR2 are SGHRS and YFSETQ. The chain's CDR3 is CASSPVAGRLNEQFF. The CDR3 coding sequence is TGCGCCAGCAGCCCCGTTGCGGGGCGGCTCAATGAGCAGTTCTTC.

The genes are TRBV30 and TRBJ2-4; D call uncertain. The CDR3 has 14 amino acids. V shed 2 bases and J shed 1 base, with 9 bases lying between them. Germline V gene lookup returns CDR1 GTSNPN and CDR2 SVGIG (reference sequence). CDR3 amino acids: CAWSRQGAKNIQYF. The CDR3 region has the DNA TGTGCCTGGAGTCGGCAAGGGGCCAAAAACATTCAGTACTTC.

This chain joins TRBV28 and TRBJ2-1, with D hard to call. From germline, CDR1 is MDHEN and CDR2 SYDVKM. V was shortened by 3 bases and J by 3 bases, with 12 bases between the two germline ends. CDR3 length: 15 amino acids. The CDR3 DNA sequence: TGTGCCAGCAGTTTTCCCCAGGAGCTCTACAATGAGCAGTTCTTC. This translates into CASSFPQELYNEQFF.

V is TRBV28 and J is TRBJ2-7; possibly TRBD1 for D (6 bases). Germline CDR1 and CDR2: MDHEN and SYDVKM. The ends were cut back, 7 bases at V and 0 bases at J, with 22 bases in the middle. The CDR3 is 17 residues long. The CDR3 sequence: CASTLTAPGDSSYEQYF. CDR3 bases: TGTGCCAGCACCCTGACCGCCCCAGGGGATAGCTCCTACGAGCAGTACTTC.

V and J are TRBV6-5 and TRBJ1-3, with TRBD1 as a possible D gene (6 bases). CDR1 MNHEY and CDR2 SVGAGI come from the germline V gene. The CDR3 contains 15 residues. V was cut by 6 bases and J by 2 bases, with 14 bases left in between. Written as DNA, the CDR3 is TGTGCCAGCAGGCCGGACAGAGCGGCTGGAAACACCATATATTTT. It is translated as CASRPDRAAGNTIYF.

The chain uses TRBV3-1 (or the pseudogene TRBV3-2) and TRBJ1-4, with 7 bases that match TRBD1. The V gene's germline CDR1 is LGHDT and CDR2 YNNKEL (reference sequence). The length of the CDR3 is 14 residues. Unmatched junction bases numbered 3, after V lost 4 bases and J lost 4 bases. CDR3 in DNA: TGTGCCAGCAGCCGGGACAGCCTTAATGAAAAACTGTTTTTT. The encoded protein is CASSRDSLNEKLFF.